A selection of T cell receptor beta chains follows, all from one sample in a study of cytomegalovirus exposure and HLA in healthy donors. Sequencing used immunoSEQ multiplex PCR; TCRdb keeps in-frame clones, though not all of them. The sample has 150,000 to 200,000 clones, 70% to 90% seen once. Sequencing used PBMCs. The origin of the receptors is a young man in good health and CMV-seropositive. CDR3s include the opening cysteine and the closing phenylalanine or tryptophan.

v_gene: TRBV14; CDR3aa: CASSQISIRTEDFWNTEAFF
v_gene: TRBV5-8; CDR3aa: CASSTGTKTQYF
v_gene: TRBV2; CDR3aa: CASSEPSGQGNQPQHF
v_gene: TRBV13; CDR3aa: CASSAPPSRQGESYNEQFF
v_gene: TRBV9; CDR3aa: CASSVEDDNSGNTIYF
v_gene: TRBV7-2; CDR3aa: CASSQTQQGSQYF
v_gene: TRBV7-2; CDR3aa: CASSNAPRYEQYF
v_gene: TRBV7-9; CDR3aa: CSSSLLQGFGAFF
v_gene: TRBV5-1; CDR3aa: CASSLVARAYEQYF
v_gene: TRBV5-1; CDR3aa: CASSLVGDEQYF
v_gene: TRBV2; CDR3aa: CASLIPSAGYEQYF
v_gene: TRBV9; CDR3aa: CASSPEGLEQYF
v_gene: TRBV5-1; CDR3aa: CASSLHTTRGNSYEQYF
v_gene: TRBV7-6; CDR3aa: CASSPYVGQGDYTF
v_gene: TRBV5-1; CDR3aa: CASSFTGTGRAKNIQYF
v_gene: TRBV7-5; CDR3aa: CARSPPGTAAFYGYTF
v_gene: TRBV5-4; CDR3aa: CASSLGQVANYGYTF
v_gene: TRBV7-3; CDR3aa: CASSNKRRGSYNEQFF
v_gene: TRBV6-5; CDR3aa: CASSYTGGYGYTF
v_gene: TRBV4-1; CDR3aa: CASSQVASGGAYNEQFF
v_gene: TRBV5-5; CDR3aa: CASSPGVAGPNEQFF
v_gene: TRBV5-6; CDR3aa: CASSYGDRGGTGELFF
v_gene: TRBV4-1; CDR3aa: CASSQVDRGNYGYTF
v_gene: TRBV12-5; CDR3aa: CASGPVSGGAVGELFF
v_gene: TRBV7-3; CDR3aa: CASSSRFLSLNYGYTF
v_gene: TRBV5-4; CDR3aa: CASSLTGYSNNEQFF
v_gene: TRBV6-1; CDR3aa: CASSEAGTGGNEQFF
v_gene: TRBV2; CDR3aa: CASRWRGADYGYTF
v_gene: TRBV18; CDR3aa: CASSQGLGGYTF
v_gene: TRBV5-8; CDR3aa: CASSLWQGSLTGELFF
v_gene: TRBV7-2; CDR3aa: CASSLSGLNTEAFF
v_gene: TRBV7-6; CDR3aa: CASSLGVTGGLFEPLHF
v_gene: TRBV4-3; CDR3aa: CASSQGIQGTRAEQYF
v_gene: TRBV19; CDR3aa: CASSMEWGVQGDTEAFF
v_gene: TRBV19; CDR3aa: CASSSAGGPDEQYF
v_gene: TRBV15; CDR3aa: CATSGAGENIQYF
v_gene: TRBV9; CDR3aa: CASSVGANTEAFF
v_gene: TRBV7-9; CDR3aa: CASSLTGDEQYF
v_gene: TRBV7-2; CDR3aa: CASSLRGHTGRLGSPLHF